This T cell receptor (beta chain) was documented in a study of early T cells in non-severe SARS-CoV-2 infection. Study information: Bulk RNA taken from unsorted whole blood was sequenced, leaving chains unpaired.

Individual cDNA molecules each received unique molecular identifiers attached to them. MiXCR was run by TCRdb on the 5' RACE reads, yielding one entry per CDR3 protein. The sample has about 64,000 distinct CDR3 sequences, less than 20% seen once. This clonotype was recorded once. V was clipped by 6 bases and J by 8 bases; unmatched bases: 9. Per germline, CDR1 SNHLY and CDR2 FYNNEI. The CDR3 length is 13 residues. V usage is TRBV2 and J usage is TRBJ1-2; 7 nucleotides align to TRBD1. Specimen: whole blood, collected at baseline. This TCR derives from an adult who was a healthcare worker with PCR-confirmed SARS-CoV-2 infection or an uninfected control (not recorded which). CDR3 in DNA: TGTGCCAGCAGAGACAGGGAATTCGGCGGCTACACCTTC. Amino acid sequence: CASRDREFGGYTF.